This T cell receptor (beta chain) is from a study of OX40 agonist ivuxolimab in advanced cancers. At the level of the study: Earlier treatment with anti-PD-1, anti-PD-L1 or anti-CTLA-4 was permitted, and under 50% had received some.

This CDR3 comprises 14 residues. Looked up from germline, CDR1 is MRHNA and CDR2 is SNTAGT. V lost 5 bases and J lost 5, with 14 bases in between. Only in-frame clones appear in the TCRdb table, and some are missing; sequencing was by immunoSEQ multiplex PCR. The sample records about 67,000 clones, about 85% being singletons. Whole-study results and caveats: Researchers did not establish what antigens the expanded peripheral T cells target. CD4+ and CD8+ blood T cells expanded clonally by week 6 at 0.1 to 3.0 mg/kg.

On this clone: As yet, its antigen is unknown.

It was autoimmune disease history or systemic immunosuppression that excluded patients. Specimen: CD4+ or CD8+ T cells sorted from blood, collected in a trial of the OX40 agonist ivuxolimab. The chain joins TRBV6-4 to TRBJ2-3; D is possibly TRBD2 (5 bases). The TCR originated in an adult with an advanced solid tumor such as melanoma, head and neck, liver or kidney cancer. CDR3 amino acids: CASSPDLRGDTQYF. CDR3 nucleotide sequence: TGTGCCAGCAGTCCGGACCTCCGGGGAGATACGCAGTATTTT.